This T cell receptor beta chain comes out of a study of blood T cell repertoires in COVID-19. In the study's own analysis: Estimation of nucleated cell counts relied on the amplification of reference gene primers. The assay was immunoSEQ multiplex PCR, and TCRdb's table has in-frame clones only and misses some. That table supplies the V and J calls and clone size; D and trimming were determined from the DNA. The repertoire holds 270,000 or so clones, just under 90% seen once, with about 4% in the top ten. The V gene's germline CDR1 is SNHLY and CDR2 FYNNEI. The CDR3 contains 17 residues. After removal of 0 bases from V and 0 bases from J, the junction contained 5 bases not matched to a gene. The sample holds a few counts of this clone.

This sequence was found in a woman in her 30s with acute COVID-19. The chain carries TRBV2 and TRBJ1-5; TRBD1 matches 7 bases. Material for sequencing was PBMCs or T cells enriched from blood (not recorded which). As DNA, the CDR3 is TGTGCCAGCAGTGAAGCCGCGACAGGGCTTAGCAATCAGCCCCAGCATTTT. The encoded protein is CASSEAATGLSNQPQHF.